A single TCR beta chain is shown here with its context. Germline loops: CDR1 MNHEY, CDR2 SVGAGI. V was pared by 6 bases and J by 6 bases, with 15 bases between. This CDR3 spans 13 amino acids. These data originate in a study of T cells after yellow fever vaccination. MiXCR, run by TCRdb on the 5' RACE reads, gives a single entry per CDR3 protein. The table includes 150,000 to 200,000 distinct CDR3 sequences, around 8.5% detected once. The chain uses TRBV6-5 and TRBJ2-7; weak D call: TRBD2 (5 bases). The material sequenced was CD8+ T cells sorted from PBMCs, taken 45 days after the yellow fever booster vaccination. The clonotype was recovered from a man aged 18 to 29 who received the YFV17D yellow fever vaccine. The CDR3 loop is CASSLSEVGEQYV. CDR3 DNA sequence: TGTGCCAGCAGCCTTTCGGAGGTTGGCGAGCAGTACGTC.